This TCR beta chain appears in the sequencing data of a study of shared clonotypes between healthy human individuals. Assay used: immunoSEQ multiplex PCR; TCRdb lists only in-frame clones, some missing. The sample gives about 2.4 million clones, approximately 94% of which show up once; roughly 0.14% is in the top ten. Trimming cost V 0 bases and J 7 bases, with 4 bases left between them. The CDR3 runs to 12 residues. Germline CDR1 reads MNHNS; CDR2 reads SASEGT. This clone was seen once. The sequenced sample was naive CD4+ T cells sorted from blood. Subset here: CD45RA+ positively selected. This receptor was identified in a man between 18 and 29 years old in good health. V usage is TRBV6-1 and J usage is TRBJ2-4; D gene unclear. The CDR3 DNA reads TGTGCCAGCAGTGAAGCGAGGAACATTCAGTACTTC. Translation gives CASSEARNIQYF.